This T cell receptor beta chain was documented in a study of shared clonotypes between healthy human individuals. V gave up 5 bases and J gave up 4 bases, with 9 bases separating them. CDR1 and CDR2 (germline): KGHSH, LQKENI. The CDR3 runs 13 residues. Libraries were prepared by immunoSEQ multiplex PCR; TCRdb keeps only in-frame clonotypes and omits some of them. This sample has 2.5 million or so clones; approximately 94% occur once, and the top ten carry under 0.15%. This receptor was obtained from a man younger than 35 in good health. The material sequenced was naive CD4+ T cells sorted from blood. Subset meaning: CD45RA+ positively selected. This sequence joins TRBV18 and TRBJ1-5; D perhaps matches TRBD1 (5 bases). DNA of the CDR3: TGTGCCAGCTCAGCCGGGGCAAATCAGCCCCAGCATTTT. Amino acids: CASSAGANQPQHF. The variable domain in full, with the rest retrieved from reference TRBV18 and TRBJ1-5, is NAGVMQNPRHLVRRRGQEARLRCSPMKGHSHVYWYRQLPEEGLKFMVYLQKENIIDESGMPKERFSAEFPKEGPSILRIQQVVRGDSAAYFCASSAGANQPQHFGDGTRLSIL.